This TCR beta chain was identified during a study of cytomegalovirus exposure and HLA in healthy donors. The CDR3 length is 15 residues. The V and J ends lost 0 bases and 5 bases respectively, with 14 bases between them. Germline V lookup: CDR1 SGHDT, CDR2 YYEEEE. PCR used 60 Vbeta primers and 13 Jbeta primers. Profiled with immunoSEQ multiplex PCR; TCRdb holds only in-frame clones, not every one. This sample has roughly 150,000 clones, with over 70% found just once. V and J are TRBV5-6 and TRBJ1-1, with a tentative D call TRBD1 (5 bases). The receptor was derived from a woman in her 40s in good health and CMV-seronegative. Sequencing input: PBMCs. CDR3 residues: CASSLAAGLWTEAFF. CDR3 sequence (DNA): TGTGCCAGCAGCTTGGCGGCAGGGCTATGGACTGAAGCTTTCTTT.